These T cell receptor beta chains were read from a single sample in a study of naive and memory T cell subsets. MiXCR, applied by TCRdb to the 5' RACE reads, yields one record per CDR3 protein. The repertoire holds tens of thousands of distinct CDR3 sequences, with roughly 7.5% as singletons. The receptors here all came from a female donor in good health. Both conserved end residues are part of each CDR3. A D gene is named only where the DNA matches it firmly. Part of the rows lack a size; the others show once, few, many or a class for expanded clones.

D: TRBD1; V: TRBV18; J: TRBJ2-4; size: few; CDR3: CASSESQGTQNIQYF; DNA: TGTGCCAGCTCAGAATCACAGGGGACCCAAAACATTCAGTACTTC
D: NA; V: TRBV6-5; J: TRBJ1-3; size: many; CDR3: CASRGDRSSGNTIYF; DNA: TGTGCCAGCAGGGGCGACAGGAGCTCTGGAAACACCATATATTTT
D: NA; V: TRBV6-1; J: TRBJ2-7; size: NA; CDR3: CASSEAPRDKYF; DNA: TGTGCCAGCAGTGAAGCGCCCAGGGATAAGTACTTC
D: NA; V: TRBV7-6; J: TRBJ2-7; size: few; CDR3: CASSLGSAYEQYF; DNA: TGTGCCAGCAGCTTAGGATCCGCCTACGAGCAGTACTTC
D: NA; V: TRBV29-1; J: TRBJ2-3; size: many; CDR3: CSAQGRRGVGNTQYF; DNA: TGCAGCGCCCAAGGGCGAAGGGGTGTAGGGAATACGCAGTATTTT
D: NA; V: TRBV28; J: TRBJ2-5; size: many; CDR3: CASRRTAQETQYF; DNA: TGTGCCAGCAGAAGGACAGCACAAGAGACCCAGTACTTC
D: NA; V: TRBV6-2/TRBV6-3; J: TRBJ1-2; size: many; CDR3: CASSPSDRANYGYTF; DNA: TGTGCCAGCAGTCCGAGCGACAGAGCTAACTATGGCTACACCTTC
D: NA; V: TRBV29-1; J: TRBJ2-7; size: few; CDR3: CSVALLANPIREQYF; DNA: TGCAGCGTTGCCCTCCTCGCCAACCCGATACGGGAGCAGTACTTC
D: NA; V: TRBV20-1; J: TRBJ1-4; size: many; CDR3: CSARDPRGSGEKLFF; DNA: TGCAGTGCTAGAGACCCCCGGGGATCCGGGGAAAAACTGTTTTTT
D: TRBD2; V: TRBV6-5; J: TRBJ2-1; size: NA; CDR3: CASRLAGGTYNEQFF; DNA: TGTGCCAGCAGGCTGGCGGGGGGAACCTACAATGAGCAGTTCTTC
D: NA; V: TRBV7-2; J: TRBJ2-2; size: many; CDR3: CASSPSSNTGELFF; DNA: TGTGCCAGCAGCCCCAGTAGCAACACCGGGGAGCTGTTTTTT
D: NA; V: TRBV18; J: TRBJ1-1; size: few; CDR3: CASSPAEGAEAFF; DNA: TGTGCCAGCTCACCTGCCGAGGGTGCTGAAGCTTTCTTT
D: NA; V: TRBV18; J: TRBJ1-2; size: many; CDR3: CASSPDTYGYTF; DNA: TGTGCCAGCTCACCAGACACCTATGGCTACACCTTC
D: NA; V: TRBV13; J: TRBJ2-7; size: many; CDR3: CASSLLNSYEQYF; DNA: TGTGCCAGCAGCTTACTAAATTCCTACGAGCAGTACTTC
D: TRBD1; V: TRBV10-3; J: TRBJ1-2; size: NA; CDR3: CAISETRQGYYGYTF; DNA: TGTGCCATCAGTGAAACTAGACAGGGCTACTATGGCTACACCTTC
D: NA; V: TRBV7-2; J: TRBJ2-3; size: NA; CDR3: CASSFGGRPDTQYF; DNA: TGTGCCAGCAGCTTTGGGGGGCGCCCAGATACGCAGTATTTT
D: NA; V: TRBV7-2; J: TRBJ2-7; size: NA; CDR3: CASSPRVSGEQYF; DNA: TGTGCCAGCAGCCCCCGAGTATCGGGCGAGCAGTACTTC
D: NA; V: TRBV12-3/TRBV12-4; J: TRBJ1-4; size: many; CDR3: CASSSDRREKLFF; DNA: TGTGCCAGCAGTAGCGACCGTCGAGAAAAACTGTTTTTT
D: NA; V: TRBV4-2; J: TRBJ1-2; size: NA; CDR3: CASSQDRRPGGDGYTF; DNA: TGTGCCAGCAGCCAAGATCGACGGCCGGGAGGAGATGGCTACACCTTC
D: TRBD2; V: TRBV6-5; J: TRBJ2-5; size: many; CDR3: CASSYSKRGGALGETQYF; DNA: TGTGCCAGCAGTTACTCGAAGCGCGGGGGGGCCTTAGGAGAGACCCAGTACTTC
D: NA; V: TRBV29-1; J: TRBJ1-1; size: NA; CDR3: CSVEDRGNTEAFF; DNA: TGCAGCGTTGAAGACCGGGGGAACACTGAAGCTTTCTTT
D: NA; V: TRBV6-2/TRBV6-3; J: TRBJ2-2; size: many; CDR3: CASSYRATGELFF; DNA: TGTGCCAGCAGTTACAGGGCCACCGGGGAGCTGTTTTTT
D: TRBD1; V: TRBV12-3/TRBV12-4; J: TRBJ2-3; size: many; CDR3: CASTLGQSTDTQYF; DNA: TGTGCCAGCACTCTGGGACAGAGCACAGATACGCAGTATTTT
D: TRBD1; V: TRBV29-1; J: TRBJ2-3; size: many; CDR3: CSVEWDRMPDTQYF; DNA: TGCAGCGTTGAATGGGACAGGATGCCAGATACGCAGTATTTT
D: NA; V: TRBV18; J: TRBJ2-1; size: many; CDR3: CASSRGAYNEQFF; DNA: TGTGCCAGCTCACGAGGGGCCTACAATGAGCAGTTCTTC
D: NA; V: TRBV12-5; J: TRBJ2-7; size: few; CDR3: CASGLTGGRLEQYF; DNA: TGTGCTAGTGGTTTGACCGGGGGCCGTCTGGAGCAGTACTTC
D: TRBD1; V: TRBV7-9; J: TRBJ1-1; size: many; CDR3: CASSSSGTGGSEAFF; DNA: TGTGCCAGCAGCTCGTCCGGGACAGGGGGCTCAGAAGCTTTCTTT
D: NA; V: TRBV9; J: TRBJ2-3; size: many; CDR3: CASSVGGGGIHGADTQYF; DNA: TGTGCCAGCAGCGTAGGTGGAGGGGGGATCCACGGTGCGGATACGCAGTATTTT
D: NA; V: TRBV7-2; J: TRBJ2-7; size: NA; CDR3: CASSLTGNSYEQYF; DNA: TGTGCCAGCAGCTTAACAGGGAACTCCTACGAGCAGTACTTC
D: NA; V: TRBV7-2; J: TRBJ2-5; size: NA; CDR3: CASSLGGWRQETQYF; DNA: TGTGCCAGCAGCTTAGGCGGTTGGAGACAAGAGACCCAGTACTTC
D: NA; V: TRBV7-3; J: TRBJ2-3; size: few; CDR3: CASSLRQTDTQYF; DNA: TGTGCCAGCAGCTTACGACAGACAGATACGCAGTATTTT
D: NA; V: TRBV2; J: TRBJ1-3; size: few; CDR3: CASSEGGSGNTIYF; DNA: TGTGCCAGCAGTGAGGGGGGGTCTGGAAACACCATATATTTT
D: NA; V: TRBV2; J: TRBJ2-2; size: NA; CDR3: CASRIVTSNTGELFF; DNA: TGTGCCAGCAGGATAGTAACTTCTAACACCGGGGAGCTGTTTTTT
D: NA; V: TRBV10-3; J: TRBJ1-6; size: NA; CDR3: CAIRGTENSPLHF; DNA: TGTGCCATCAGGGGGACGGAGAATTCACCCCTCCACTTT
D: NA; V: TRBV5-1; J: TRBJ2-4; size: few; CDR3: CASSLEGVKNIQYF; DNA: TGCGCCAGCAGCTTGGAAGGGGTTAAAAACATTCAGTACTTC
D: NA; V: TRBV15; J: TRBJ1-2; size: many; CDR3: CATSRDNGRGGYTF; DNA: TGTGCCACCAGCAGAGATAATGGGAGAGGGGGCTACACCTTC
D: NA; V: TRBV6-1; J: TRBJ1-5; size: many; CDR3: CASSESDQPQHF; DNA: TGTGCCAGCAGTGAATCTGATCAGCCCCAGCATTTT
D: NA; V: TRBV11-1; J: TRBJ2-5; size: NA; CDR3: CASSSGLQETQYF; DNA: TGTGCCAGCAGCTCCGGACTTCAAGAGACCCAGTACTTC
D: NA; V: TRBV4-3; J: TRBJ1-6; size: NA; CDR3: CASSQALGLPNSPLHF; DNA: TGCGCCAGCAGCCAAGCATTGGGACTGCCGAATTCACCCCTCCACTTT
D: NA; V: TRBV30; J: TRBJ1-2; size: many; CDR3: CAWSALGYTF; DNA: TGTGCCTGGAGTGCTTTGGGCTACACCTTC
D: NA; V: TRBV28; J: TRBJ1-5; size: NA; CDR3: CAILTRGRNQPQHF; DNA: TGTGCCATCCTAACTCGGGGCCGGAATCAGCCCCAGCATTTT
D: NA; V: TRBV20-1; J: TRBJ2-5; size: few; CDR3: CSARNRGETQYF; DNA: TGCAGTGCTAGAAACCGAGGAGAGACCCAGTACTTC
D: NA; V: TRBV7-2; J: TRBJ1-4; size: NA; CDR3: CASSTAAGENEKLFF; DNA: TGTGCCAGCAGCACAGCGGCAGGAGAAAATGAAAAACTGTTTTTT
D: NA; V: TRBV15; J: TRBJ2-1; size: many; CDR3: CATKQGSSKDEQFF; DNA: TGTGCCACCAAGCAGGGATCAAGCAAAGATGAGCAGTTCTTC
D: NA; V: TRBV10-3; J: TRBJ1-1; size: few; CDR3: CAIRPGGGSGNTEAFF; DNA: TGTGCCATCAGGCCTGGTGGGGGTTCTGGTAACACTGAAGCTTTCTTT
D: TRBD2; V: TRBV7-2; J: TRBJ2-3; size: NA; CDR3: CASSNRGGAENTQYF; DNA: TGTGCCAGCAGCAACCGCGGGGGGGCCGAAAATACGCAGTATTTT
D: TRBD1; V: TRBV20-1; J: TRBJ1-1; size: few; CDR3: CSVRQGFDTEAFF; DNA: TGCAGTGTCCGACAGGGATTCGACACTGAAGCTTTCTTT
D: NA; V: TRBV7-2; J: TRBJ2-3; size: many; CDR3: CASSQGLATDTQYF; DNA: TGTGCCAGCAGCCAGGGCTTAGCCACAGATACGCAGTATTTT
D: TRBD1; V: TRBV18; J: TRBJ1-2; size: NA; CDR3: CASSPGTGMDGYTF; DNA: TGTGCCAGCTCACCGGGGACAGGGATGGATGGCTACACCTTC
D: NA; V: TRBV20-1; J: TRBJ1-2; size: many; CDR3: CSARDSEGGYGYTF; DNA: TGCAGTGCTAGAGATAGCGAGGGGGGCTATGGCTACACCTTC
D: NA; V: TRBV9; J: TRBJ2-5; size: NA; CDR3: CASSVGGGRQETQYF; DNA: TGTGCCAGCAGCGTAGGGGGGGGCCGTCAAGAGACCCAGTACTTC